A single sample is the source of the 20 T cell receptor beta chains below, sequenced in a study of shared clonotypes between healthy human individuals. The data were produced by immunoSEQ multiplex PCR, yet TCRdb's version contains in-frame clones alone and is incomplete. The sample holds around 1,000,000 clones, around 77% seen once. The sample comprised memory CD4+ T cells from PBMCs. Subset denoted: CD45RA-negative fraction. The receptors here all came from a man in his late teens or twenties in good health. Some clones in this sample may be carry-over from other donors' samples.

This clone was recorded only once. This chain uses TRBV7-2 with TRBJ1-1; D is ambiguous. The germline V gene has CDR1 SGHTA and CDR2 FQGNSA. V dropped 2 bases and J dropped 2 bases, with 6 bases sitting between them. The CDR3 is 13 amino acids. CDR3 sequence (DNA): TGTGCCAGCAGCTTAAACCAAAACACTGAAGCTTTCTTT. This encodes CASSLNQNTEAFF.

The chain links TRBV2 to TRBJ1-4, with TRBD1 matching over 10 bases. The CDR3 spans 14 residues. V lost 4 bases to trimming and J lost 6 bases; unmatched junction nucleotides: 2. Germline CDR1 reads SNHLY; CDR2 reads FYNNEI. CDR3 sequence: CASSGGTGDEKLFF. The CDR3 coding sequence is TGTGCCAGCAGTGGGGGGACAGGGGATGAAAAACTGTTTTTT.

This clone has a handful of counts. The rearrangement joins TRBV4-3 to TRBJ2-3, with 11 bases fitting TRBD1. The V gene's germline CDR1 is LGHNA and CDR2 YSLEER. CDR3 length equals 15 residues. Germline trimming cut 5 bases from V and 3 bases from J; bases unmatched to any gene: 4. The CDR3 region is CASSADRGRTDTQYF. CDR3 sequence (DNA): TGCGCCAGCAGCGCGGACAGGGGGCGTACAGATACGCAGTATTTT.

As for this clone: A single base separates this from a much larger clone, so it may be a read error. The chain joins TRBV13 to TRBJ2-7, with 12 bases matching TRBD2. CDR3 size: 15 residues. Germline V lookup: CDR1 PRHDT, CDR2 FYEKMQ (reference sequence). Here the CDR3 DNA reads TGTGCCAGCAGCCCCCGACTAGCGGGAGAACTCGAGCAGTGCTTC. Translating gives CASSPRLAGELEQCF.

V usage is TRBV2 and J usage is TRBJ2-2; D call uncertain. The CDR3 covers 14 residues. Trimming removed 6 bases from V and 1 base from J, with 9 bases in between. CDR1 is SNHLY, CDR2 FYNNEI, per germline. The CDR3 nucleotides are TGTGCCAGCAGCTTACAGTGGAACACCGGGGAGCTGTTTTTT. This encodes CASSLQWNTGELFF.

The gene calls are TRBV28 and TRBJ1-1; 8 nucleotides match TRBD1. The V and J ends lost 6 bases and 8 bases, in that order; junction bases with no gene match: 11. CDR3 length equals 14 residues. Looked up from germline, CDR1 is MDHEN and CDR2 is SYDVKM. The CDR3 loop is CASSTTGALREAFF. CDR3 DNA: TGTGCCAGCAGCACGACAGGGGCGCTGAGGGAAGCTTTCTTT.

The DNA for the CDR3 is TGCGCCAGCAGCTTGGCCAGGAATACTTACAATGAGCAGTTCTTC. This encodes CASSLARNTYNEQFF. The chain has TRBV5-1 and TRBJ2-1; D unresolved. V lost 0 bases, J lost 4 bases, and 11 bases lay in between. The CDR3 sequence is 15 residues long. The germline V gene has CDR1 SGHRS and CDR2 YFSETQ.

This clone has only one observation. CDR3 sequence (DNA): TGTGCCAGCGGCGCCCAGGGTGCAGATACGCAGTATTTT. It yields the protein CASGAQGADTQYF. The chain recombines TRBV19 with TRBJ2-3; maybe TRBD1 (5 bases). CDR1 and CDR2 (germline): LNHDA, SQIVND (reference sequence). The CDR3 runs to 13 residues. V dropped 9 bases and J dropped 4 bases, with 14 bases sitting between them.

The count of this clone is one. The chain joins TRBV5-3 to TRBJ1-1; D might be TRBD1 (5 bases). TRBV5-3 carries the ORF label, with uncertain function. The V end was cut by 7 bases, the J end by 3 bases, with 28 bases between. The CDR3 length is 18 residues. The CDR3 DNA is TGTGCCAGAGGCCAGTTGAGAGGGGTAAATGACAGAGACACTGAAGCTTTCTTT. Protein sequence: CARGQLRGVNDRDTEAFF.

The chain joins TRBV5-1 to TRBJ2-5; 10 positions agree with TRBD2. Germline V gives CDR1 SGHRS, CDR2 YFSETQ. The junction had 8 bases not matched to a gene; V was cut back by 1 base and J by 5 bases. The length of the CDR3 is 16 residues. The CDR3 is CASSLTPSGRKETQYF. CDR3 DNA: TGCGCCAGCAGCTTGACGCCTAGCGGGAGAAAGGAGACCCAGTACTTC.

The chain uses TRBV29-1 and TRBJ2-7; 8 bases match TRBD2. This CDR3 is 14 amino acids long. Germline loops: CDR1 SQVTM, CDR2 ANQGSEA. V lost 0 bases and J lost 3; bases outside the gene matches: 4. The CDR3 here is CSVEDDRGGYEQYF. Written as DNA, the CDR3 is TGCAGCGTTGAAGATGATCGGGGGGGCTACGAGCAGTACTTC.

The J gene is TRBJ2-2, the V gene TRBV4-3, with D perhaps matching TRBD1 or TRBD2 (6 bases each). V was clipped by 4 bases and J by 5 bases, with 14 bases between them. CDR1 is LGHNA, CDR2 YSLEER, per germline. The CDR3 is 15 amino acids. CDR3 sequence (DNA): TGCGCCAGCAGCCCCAGGGGAGGAAGGACCGGGGAGCTGTTTTTT. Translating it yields CASSPRGGRTGELFF.

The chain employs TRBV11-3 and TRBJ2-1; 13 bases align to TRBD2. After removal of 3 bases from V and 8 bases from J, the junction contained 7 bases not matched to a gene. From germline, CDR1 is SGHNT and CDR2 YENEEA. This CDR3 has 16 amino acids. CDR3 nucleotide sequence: TGTGCCAGCAGCTTCAGACTAGCGGGAGGAGGTGATGAGCAGTTCTTC. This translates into CASSFRLAGGGDEQFF.

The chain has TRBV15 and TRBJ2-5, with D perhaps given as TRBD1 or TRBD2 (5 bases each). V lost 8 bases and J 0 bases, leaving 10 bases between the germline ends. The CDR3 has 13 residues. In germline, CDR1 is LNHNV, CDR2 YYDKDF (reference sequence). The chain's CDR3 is CATGGRNQETQYF. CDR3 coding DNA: TGTGCCACCGGGGGACGGAACCAAGAGACCCAGTACTTC.

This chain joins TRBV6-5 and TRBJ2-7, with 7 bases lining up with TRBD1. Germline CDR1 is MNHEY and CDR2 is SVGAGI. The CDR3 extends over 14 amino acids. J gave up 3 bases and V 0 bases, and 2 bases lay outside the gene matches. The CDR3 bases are TGTGCCAGCAGTTACTCGGGGGACAGCTACGAGCAGTACTTC. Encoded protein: CASSYSGDSYEQYF.

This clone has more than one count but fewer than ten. CDR3 sequence reads: CASSRDRSNQPQHF. DNA of the CDR3: TGTGCCAGCAGCCGTGACAGGAGCAATCAGCCCCAGCATTTT. The gene calls are TRBV5-8 and TRBJ1-5; weak D call: TRBD1 (6 bases). V shed 4 bases and J shed 1 base, with 9 bases lying between them. CDR3 size: 14 residues. Germline CDR1 and CDR2: SGHTS and YDEGEE.

The CDR3 nucleotides are TGTGCCAGCAGTGACTCGAGTCCCGGAGAGACCCAGTACTTC. Encoded protein: CASSDSSPGETQYF. The V gene is TRBV6-4, the J gene TRBJ2-5; D is unclear. V shed 0 bases and J shed 4 bases, with 9 bases lying between them. The germline gives CDR1 MRHNA, CDR2 SNTAGT. The CDR3 covers 14 residues.

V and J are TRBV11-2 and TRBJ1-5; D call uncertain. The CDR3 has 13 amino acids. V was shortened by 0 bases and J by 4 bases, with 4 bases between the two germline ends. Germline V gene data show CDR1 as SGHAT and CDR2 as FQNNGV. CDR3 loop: CASSLDFNQPQHF. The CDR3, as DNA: TGTGCCAGCAGCTTAGATTTTAATCAGCCCCAGCATTTT.

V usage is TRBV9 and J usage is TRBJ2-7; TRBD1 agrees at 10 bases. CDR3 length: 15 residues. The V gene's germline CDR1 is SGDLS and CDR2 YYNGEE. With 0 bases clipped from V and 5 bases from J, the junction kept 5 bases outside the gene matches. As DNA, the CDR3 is TGTGCCAGCAGCGTAGAGGGACAGGGGTCGGACGAGCAGTACTTC. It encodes CASSVEGQGSDEQYF.

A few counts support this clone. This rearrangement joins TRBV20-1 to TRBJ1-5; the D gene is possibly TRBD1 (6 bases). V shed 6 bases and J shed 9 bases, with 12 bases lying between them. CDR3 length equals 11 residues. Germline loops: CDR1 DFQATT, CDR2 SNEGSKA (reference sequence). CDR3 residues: CSARTVRPQHF. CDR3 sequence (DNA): TGCAGTGCGCGGACAGTACGGCCCCAGCATTTT.